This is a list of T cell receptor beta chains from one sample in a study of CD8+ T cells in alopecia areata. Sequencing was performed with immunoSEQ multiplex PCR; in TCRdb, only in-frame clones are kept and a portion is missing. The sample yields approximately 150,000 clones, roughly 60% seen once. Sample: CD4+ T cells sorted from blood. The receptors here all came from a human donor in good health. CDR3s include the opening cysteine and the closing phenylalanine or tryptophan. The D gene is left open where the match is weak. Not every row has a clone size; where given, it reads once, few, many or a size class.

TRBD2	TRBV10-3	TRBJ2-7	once	CAISESIVAGVREQYF	TGTGCCATCAGTGAGTCGATTGTAGCGGGAGTTCGCGAGCAGTACTTC
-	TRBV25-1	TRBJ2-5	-	CASTSPAGILQETQYF	TGTGCCAGCACCTCCCCTGCTGGGATCCTCCAAGAGACCCAGTACTTC
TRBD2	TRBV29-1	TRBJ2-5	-	CSVYGGGNGETQYF	TGCAGCGTTTACGGCGGGGGGAACGGGGAGACCCAGTACTTC
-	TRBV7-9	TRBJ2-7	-	CASSLSGPGYEQYF	TGTGCCAGCAGCCTTAGCGGCCCAGGCTACGAGCAGTACTTC
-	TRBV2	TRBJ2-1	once	CASNTGRGEQFF	TGTGCCAGCAACACAGGAAGGGGTGAGCAGTTCTTC
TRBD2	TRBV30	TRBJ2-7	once	CAWSIRGVHEQYF	TGTGCCTGGAGCATCCGGGGGGTCCACGAGCAGTACTTC
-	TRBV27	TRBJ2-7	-	CASSLFGQNYEQYF	TGTGCCAGCAGTTTGTTCGGGCAGAACTACGAGCAGTACTTC
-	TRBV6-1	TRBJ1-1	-	CASTGSVTNTEAFF	TGTGCCAGCACAGGGAGCGTCACGAACACTGAAGCTTTCTTT
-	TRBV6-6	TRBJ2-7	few	CASRLQRDGPYEQYF	TGTGCCAGCAGACTTCAGAGGGATGGTCCCTACGAGCAGTACTTC
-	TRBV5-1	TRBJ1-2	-	CASSLGLTGVNYGYTF	TGCGCCAGCAGCTTGGGCCTGACAGGAGTTAACTATGGCTACACCTTC
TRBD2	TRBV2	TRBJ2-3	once	CASSEALLAGGTDTQYF	TGTGCCAGCAGTGAAGCTTTGTTAGCGGGAGGCACAGATACGCAGTATTTT
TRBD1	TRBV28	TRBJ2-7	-	CASSSRQGKHEQYF	TGTGCCAGCAGTTCGAGACAGGGTAAACACGAGCAGTACTTC
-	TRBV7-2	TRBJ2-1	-	CASSYATYNEQFF	TGTGCCAGCAGCTATGCAACCTACAATGAGCAGTTCTTC
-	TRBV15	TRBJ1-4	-	CATSREGAQGSATNEKLFF	TGTGCCACCAGCAGGGAAGGGGCACAAGGGTCTGCAACTAATGAAAAACTGTTTTTT
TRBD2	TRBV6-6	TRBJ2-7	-	CASSSTSGSYRYF	TGTGCCAGCAGCTCGACTAGCGGGAGTTATCGGTACTTC
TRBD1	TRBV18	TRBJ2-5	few	CATTRGGAGETQYF	TGTGCCACCACTCGAGGGGGCGCTGGAGAGACCCAGTACTTC
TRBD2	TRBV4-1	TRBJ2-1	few	CASSQVTSGRSGEQFF	TGCGCCAGCAGCCAAGTAACTAGCGGGAGGTCCGGTGAGCAGTTCTTC
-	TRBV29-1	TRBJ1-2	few	CSVGMTQGRGGYTF	TGCAGCGTCGGGATGACTCAGGGGAGGGGTGGCTACACCTTC
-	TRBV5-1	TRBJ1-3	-	CASSLAPGQGNTIYF	TGCGCCAGCAGCTTGGCCCCGGGGCAGGGAAACACCATATATTTT
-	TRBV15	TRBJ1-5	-	CATSRAHSNQPQHF	TGTGCCACCAGCAGAGCCCATAGCAATCAGCCCCAGCATTTT
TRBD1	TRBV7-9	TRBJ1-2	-	CASSFTGEDGYTF	TGTGCCAGCAGCTTCACAGGGGAAGATGGCTACACCTTC
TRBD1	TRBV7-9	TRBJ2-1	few	CASSLGQGLGEQFF	TGTGCCAGCAGCCTTGGACAGGGTTTAGGTGAGCAGTTCTTC
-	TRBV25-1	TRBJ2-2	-	CASSEYRLTTGELFF	TGTGCCAGCAGTGAATATAGACTTACTACCGGGGAGCTGTTTTTT
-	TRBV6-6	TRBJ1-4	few	CASSYSIFGEKLFF	TGTGCCAGCAGTTACTCGATCTTCGGGGAAAAACTGTTTTTT
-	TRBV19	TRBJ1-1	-	CASSIQGYTEAFF	TGTGCCAGTAGTATCCAGGGGTACACTGAAGCTTTCTTT
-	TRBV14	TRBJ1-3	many	CASSHASGNTIYF	TGTGCCAGCAGCCATGCATCTGGAAACACCATATATTTT
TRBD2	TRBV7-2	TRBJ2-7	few	CASSLDWLAGGSYEQYF	TGTGCCAGCAGCTTAGATTGGCTAGCGGGAGGCTCCTACGAGCAGTACTTC
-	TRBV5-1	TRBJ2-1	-	CASSLRGDSSYNEQFF	TGCGCCAGCAGCTTGAGGGGGGACAGTTCCTACAATGAGCAGTTCTTC
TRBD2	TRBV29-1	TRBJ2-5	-	CSVDTRTSGPQETQYF	TGCAGCGTTGATACTCGGACTAGCGGGCCCCAAGAGACCCAGTACTTC
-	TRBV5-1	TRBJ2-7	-	CASSLSSGTPGEQYF	TGCGCCAGCAGCCTTTCTTCCGGGACCCCTGGCGAGCAGTACTTC
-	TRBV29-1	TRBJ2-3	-	CSVLIKGFEYGTQYF	TGCAGCGTCCTAATCAAGGGGTTCGAGTACGGTACGCAGTATTTT
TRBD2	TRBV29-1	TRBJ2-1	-	CSVVGMTSGRANEQFF	TGCAGCGTTGTGGGGATGACTAGCGGGAGGGCCAATGAGCAGTTCTTC
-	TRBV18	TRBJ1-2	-	CASSPGQGYGYTF	TGTGCCAGCTCCCCAGGCCAGGGGTATGGCTACACCTTC
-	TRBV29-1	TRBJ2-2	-	CSVELVGGGELFF	TGCAGCGTGGAACTCGTGGGCGGCGGGGAGCTGTTTTTT
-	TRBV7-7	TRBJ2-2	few	CASSTDGRGGELFF	TGTGCTAGCAGCACGGACGGGCGCGGCGGGGAGCTGTTTTTT
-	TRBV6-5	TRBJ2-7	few	CASRRPPAEQYF	TGTGCCAGCAGACGCCCCCCGGCCGAGCAGTACTTC
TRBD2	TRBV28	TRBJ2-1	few	CASSSRWTSGGGPYNEQFF	TGTGCCAGCAGTTCCCGCTGGACTAGCGGGGGGGGGCCGTACAATGAGCAGTTCTTC
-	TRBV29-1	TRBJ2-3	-	CSVEHHSADTQYF	TGCAGCGTTGAACACCACTCGGCAGATACGCAGTATTTT
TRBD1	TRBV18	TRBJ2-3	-	CASSPGQGRGTDTQYF	TGTGCCAGCTCACCAGGACAGGGTAGGGGCACAGATACGCAGTATTTT
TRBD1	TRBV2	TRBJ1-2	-	CASSSTGGAGSYGYTF	TGTGCCAGCAGTTCGACAGGGGGCGCGGGGTCCTATGGCTACACCTTC
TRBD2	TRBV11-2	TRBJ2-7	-	CASSWTSGSYEQYF	TGTGCCAGCAGCTGGACTAGCGGTTCCTACGAGCAGTACTTC